This T cell receptor beta chain emerged from a study of blood T cell repertoires in COVID-19. TCRdb's table, derived via immunoSEQ multiplex PCR, lists solely in-frame clones and lacks some. This sample carries 100,000 to 110,000 clones, about 77% of them seen once, and the ten largest clones take 9.5% to 13%. The CDR3 covers 12 residues. From germline, CDR1 is SQVTM and CDR2 ANQGSEA. The germline V and J ends were trimmed by 7 bases and 3 bases, with 10 bases remaining between them. This clonotype was sampled from a woman in her seventies with acute or convalescent COVID-19. The sample comprised peripheral blood. This chain connects TRBV29-1 to TRBJ2-1; D gene unclear. The CDR3 DNA sequence: TGCAGCGGTATCGAGCACTACAATGAGCAGTTCTTC. It codes for CSGIEHYNEQFF.